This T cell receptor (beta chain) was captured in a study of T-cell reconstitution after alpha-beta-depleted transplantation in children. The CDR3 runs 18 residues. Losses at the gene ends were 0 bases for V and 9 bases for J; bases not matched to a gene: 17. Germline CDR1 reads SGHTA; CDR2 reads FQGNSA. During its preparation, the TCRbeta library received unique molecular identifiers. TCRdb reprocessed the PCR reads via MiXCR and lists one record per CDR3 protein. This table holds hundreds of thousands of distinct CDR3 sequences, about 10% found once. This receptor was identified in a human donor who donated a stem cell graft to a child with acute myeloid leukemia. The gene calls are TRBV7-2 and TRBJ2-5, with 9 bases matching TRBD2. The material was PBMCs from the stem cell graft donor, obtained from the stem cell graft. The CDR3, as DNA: TGTGCCAGCAGCTTAGCGTGGGCTAGCGGGATACAACAGGAGGCCCAGTACTTC. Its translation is CASSLAWASGIQQEAQYF.